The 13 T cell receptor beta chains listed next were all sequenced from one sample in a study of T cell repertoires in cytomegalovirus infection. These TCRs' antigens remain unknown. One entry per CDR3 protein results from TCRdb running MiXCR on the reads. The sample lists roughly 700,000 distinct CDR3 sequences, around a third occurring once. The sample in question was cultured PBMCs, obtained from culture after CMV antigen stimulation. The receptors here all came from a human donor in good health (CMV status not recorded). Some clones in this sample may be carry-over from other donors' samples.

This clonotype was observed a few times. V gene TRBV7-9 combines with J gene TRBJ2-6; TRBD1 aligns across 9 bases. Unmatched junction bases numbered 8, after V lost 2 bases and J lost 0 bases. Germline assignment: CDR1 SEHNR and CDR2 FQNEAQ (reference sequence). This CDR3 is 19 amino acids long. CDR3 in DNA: TGTGCCAGCAGCTTAATCGGGACAGGGCTAATCTCTGGGGCCAACGTCCTGACTTTC. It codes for CASSLIGTGLISGANVLTF.

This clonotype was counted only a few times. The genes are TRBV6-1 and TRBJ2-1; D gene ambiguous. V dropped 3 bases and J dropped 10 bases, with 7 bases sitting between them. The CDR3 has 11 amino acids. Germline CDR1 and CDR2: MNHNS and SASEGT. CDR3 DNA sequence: TGTGCCAGCAGTGATCTCGGCGAGCAGTTCTTC. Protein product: CASSDLGEQFF.

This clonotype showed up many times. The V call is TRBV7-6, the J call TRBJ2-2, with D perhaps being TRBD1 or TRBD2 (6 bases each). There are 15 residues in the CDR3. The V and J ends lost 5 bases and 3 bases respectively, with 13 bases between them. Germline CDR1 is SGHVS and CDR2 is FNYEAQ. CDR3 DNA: TGTGCCAGCAGCCCCACAGGGAGGTACACCGGGGAGCTGTTTTTT. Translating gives CASSPTGRYTGELFF.

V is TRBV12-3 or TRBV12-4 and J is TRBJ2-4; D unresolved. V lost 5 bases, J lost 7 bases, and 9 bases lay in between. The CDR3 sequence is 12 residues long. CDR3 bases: TGTGCCAGCAGTCCCCAGGCGAACATTCAGTACTTC. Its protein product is CASSPQANIQYF.

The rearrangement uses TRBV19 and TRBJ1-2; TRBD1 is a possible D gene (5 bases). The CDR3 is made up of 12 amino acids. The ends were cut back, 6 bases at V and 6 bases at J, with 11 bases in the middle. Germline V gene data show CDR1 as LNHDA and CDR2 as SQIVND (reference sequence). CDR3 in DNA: TGTGCCAGTAGGGGCAGGGCTGATGGCTACACCTTC. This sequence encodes CASRGRADGYTF.

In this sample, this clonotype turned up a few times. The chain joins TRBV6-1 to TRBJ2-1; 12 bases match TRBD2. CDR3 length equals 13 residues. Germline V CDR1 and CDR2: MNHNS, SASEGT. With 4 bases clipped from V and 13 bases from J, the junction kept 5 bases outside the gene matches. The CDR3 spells CASSVLAGGLQFF. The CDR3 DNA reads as TGTGCCAGCAGTGTCCTAGCGGGGGGGCTACAGTTCTTC.

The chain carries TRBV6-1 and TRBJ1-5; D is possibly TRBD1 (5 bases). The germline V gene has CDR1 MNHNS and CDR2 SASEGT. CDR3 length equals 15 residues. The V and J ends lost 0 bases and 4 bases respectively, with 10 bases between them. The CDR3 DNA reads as TGTGCCAGCAGTGAAGCCGAAGGGGATAATCAGCCCCAGCATTTT. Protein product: CASSEAEGDNQPQHF.

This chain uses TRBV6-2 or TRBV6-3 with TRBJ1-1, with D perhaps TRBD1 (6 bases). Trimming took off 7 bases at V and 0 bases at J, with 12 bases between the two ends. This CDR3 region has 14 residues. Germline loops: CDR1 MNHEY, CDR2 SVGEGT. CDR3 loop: CASTSDRMNTEAFF. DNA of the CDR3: TGTGCCAGCACCTCGGACAGAATGAACACTGAAGCTTTCTTT.

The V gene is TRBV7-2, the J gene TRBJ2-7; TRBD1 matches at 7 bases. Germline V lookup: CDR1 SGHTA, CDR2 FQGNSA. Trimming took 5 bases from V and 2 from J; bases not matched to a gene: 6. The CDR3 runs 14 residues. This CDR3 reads CASSRGGGAYEQYF. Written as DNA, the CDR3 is TGTGCCAGCAGCCGAGGGGGCGGAGCCTACGAGCAGTACTTC.

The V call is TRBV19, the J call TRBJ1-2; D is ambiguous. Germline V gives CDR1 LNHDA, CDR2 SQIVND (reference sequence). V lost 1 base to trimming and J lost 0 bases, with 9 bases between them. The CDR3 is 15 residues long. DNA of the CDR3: TGTGCCAGTAGTATAGCGGCGGGAGCTAACTATGGCTACACCTTC. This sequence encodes CASSIAAGANYGYTF.

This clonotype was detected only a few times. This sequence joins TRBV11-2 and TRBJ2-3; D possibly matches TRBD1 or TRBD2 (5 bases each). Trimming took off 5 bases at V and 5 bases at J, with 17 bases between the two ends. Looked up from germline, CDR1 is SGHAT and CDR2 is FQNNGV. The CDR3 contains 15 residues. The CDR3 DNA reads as TGTGCCAGCAGCGGAGGAGTCCAGGGAAAAGATACGCAGTATTTT. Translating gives CASSGGVQGKDTQYF.

CDR3 protein: CASSPNAGTGGGEQFF. CDR3 nucleotides: TGTGCCAGCAGCCCCAATGCCGGGACAGGGGGCGGTGAGCAGTTCTTC. This chain joins TRBV11-2 and TRBJ2-1, with 12 positions matching TRBD1. The V gene end was trimmed by 5 bases and the J gene end by 9 bases; junction bases not matched to a gene: 11. The CDR3 runs 16 residues. The germline gives CDR1 SGHAT, CDR2 FQNNGV.

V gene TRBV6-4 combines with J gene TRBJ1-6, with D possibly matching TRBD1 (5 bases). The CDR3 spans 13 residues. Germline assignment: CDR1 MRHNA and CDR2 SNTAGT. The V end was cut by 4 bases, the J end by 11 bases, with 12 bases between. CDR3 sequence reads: CASSVDSNAPLHF. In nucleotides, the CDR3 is TGTGCCAGCAGTGTCGACAGCAACGCACCCCTCCACTTT.